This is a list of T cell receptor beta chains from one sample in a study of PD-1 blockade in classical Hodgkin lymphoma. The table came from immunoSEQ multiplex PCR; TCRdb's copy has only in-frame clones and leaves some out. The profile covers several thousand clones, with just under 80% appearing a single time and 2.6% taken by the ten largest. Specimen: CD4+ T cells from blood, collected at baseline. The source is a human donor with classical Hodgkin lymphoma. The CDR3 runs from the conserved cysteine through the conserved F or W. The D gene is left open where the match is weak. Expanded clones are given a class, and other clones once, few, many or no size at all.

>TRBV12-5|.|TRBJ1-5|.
TGTGCTAGTGGCTCCCGACAGAACTTTAGCAATCAGCCCCAGCATTTT
CASGSRQNFSNQPQHF
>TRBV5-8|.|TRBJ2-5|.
TGTGCCAGCAGCTACCCCCCCTGGGAGACCCAGTACTTC
CASSYPPWETQYF
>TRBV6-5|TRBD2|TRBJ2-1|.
TGTGCCAGCAGAGATAGCGGGAGGGCCTATCGAGAGCAGTTCTTC
CASRDSGRAYREQFF
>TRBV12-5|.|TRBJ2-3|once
TGTGCTAGTGGTTTGGTACACTCGGGGAGGGATACGCAGTATTTT
CASGLVHSGRDTQYF
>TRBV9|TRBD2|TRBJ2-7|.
TGTGCCAGCAGCGTAAGTAGCGGGGGTGCTTACGAGCAGTACTTC
CASSVSSGGAYEQYF
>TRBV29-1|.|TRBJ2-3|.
TGCAGCGTTATAACAGGACGCACAGATACGCAGTATTTT
CSVITGRTDTQYF
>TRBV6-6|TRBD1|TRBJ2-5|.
TGTGCCAGCAGTCAGCCGGGACAGGGTCAAGAGACCCAGTACTTC
CASSQPGQGQETQYF
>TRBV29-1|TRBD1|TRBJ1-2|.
TGCAGCGTTGAGACGCCAGGGGGTGAAAACTATGGCTACACCTTC
CSVETPGGENYGYTF
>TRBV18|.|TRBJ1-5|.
TGTGCCAGCTCACCAGGGGGGCTTAGCAATCAGCCCCAGCATTTT
CASSPGGLSNQPQHF
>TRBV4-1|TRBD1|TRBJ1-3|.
TGCGCCAGCAGCCAAGACAGGACAGGAGGTGTCAGAAACACCATATATTTT
CASSQDRTGGVRNTIYF
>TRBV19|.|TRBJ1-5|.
TGTGCCAGTAGCCATAGGGGGGATCAGCCCCAGCATTTT
CASSHRGDQPQHF
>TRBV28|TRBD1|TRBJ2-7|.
TGTGCCAGCAGTCCCGGGACAGCGCCCTACGAGCAGTACTTC
CASSPGTAPYEQYF
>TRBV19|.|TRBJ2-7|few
TGTGCCAGTAGCAAAGGGGTGCTGAACGAGCAGTACTTC
CASSKGVLNEQYF
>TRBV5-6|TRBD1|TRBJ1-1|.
TGTGCCAGCAGCTTTGACCCGCAGGGGGCCGGTGGCACTGAAGCTTTCTTT
CASSFDPQGAGGTEAFF
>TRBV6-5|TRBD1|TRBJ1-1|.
TGTGCCAGCAGAACCGGCGAGACAGGGTTCACTGAAGCTTTCTTT
CASRTGETGFTEAFF
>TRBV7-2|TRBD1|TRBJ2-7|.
TGTGCCAGCAGCTTTAAGACAGGGTTCGAGCAGTACTTC
CASSFKTGFEQYF
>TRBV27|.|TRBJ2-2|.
TGTGCCAGCAGTTTATCTTCCAGGGAGACCGCCGGGGAGCTGTTTTTT
CASSLSSRETAGELFF
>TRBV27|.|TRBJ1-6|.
TGTGCCAGCGGTCTAACAGGAGGAAATTCACCCCTCCACTTT
CASGLTGGNSPLHF
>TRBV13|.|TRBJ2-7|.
TGTGCCAGCAGCTCGGGGGCAGGAAACTACGAGCAGTACTTC
CASSSGAGNYEQYF